This T cell receptor (beta chain) is drawn from a study of beta chain features in type 1 diabetes. Regarding the study as a whole: Moderate yet significant TCRB CDR3 shortening was seen in Type 1 diabetes patients in all four CD4+ subsets. The study found fewer insertions and more deletions at VDJ junctions in type 1 diabetes patients.

The CDR3 is made up of 13 amino acids. Germline V lookup: CDR1 SGHRS, CDR2 YFSETQ. With 4 bases removed from V and 6 bases from J, the gap between germline ends came to 10 bases. cDNA synthesis used the whole RNA isolate, giving expressed TCRB sequences. Clones were sequenced by immunoSEQ multiplex PCR, and TCRdb holds only the in-frame ones, with some missing. The sample contains 150,000 or so clones, just over 8% of which appear only once. In the case of this clone: Its target is unknown.

The chain uses TRBV5-1 and TRBJ2-2, with D perhaps matching TRBD1 (5 bases). Sequenced input: central memory CD4+ T cells from blood. The clonotype was recovered from a woman aged 18-35 years with type 1 diabetes. The CDR3 region is CASSVQESGELFF. The CDR3 nucleotides read TGCGCCAGCAGCGTACAGGAATCCGGGGAGCTGTTTTTT.